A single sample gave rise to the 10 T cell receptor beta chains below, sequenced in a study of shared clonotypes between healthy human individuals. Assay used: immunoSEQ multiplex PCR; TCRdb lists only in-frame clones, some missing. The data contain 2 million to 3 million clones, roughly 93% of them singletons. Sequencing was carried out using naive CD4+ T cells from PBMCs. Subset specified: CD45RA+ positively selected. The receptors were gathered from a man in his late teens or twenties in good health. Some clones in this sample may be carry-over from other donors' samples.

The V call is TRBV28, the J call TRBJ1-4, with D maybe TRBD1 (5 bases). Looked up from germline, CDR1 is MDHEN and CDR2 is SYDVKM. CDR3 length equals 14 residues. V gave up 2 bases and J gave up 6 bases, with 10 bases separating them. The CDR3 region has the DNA TGTGCCAGCAGTTTAGGGGCGCTTCATGAAAAACTGTTTTTT. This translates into CASSLGALHEKLFF.

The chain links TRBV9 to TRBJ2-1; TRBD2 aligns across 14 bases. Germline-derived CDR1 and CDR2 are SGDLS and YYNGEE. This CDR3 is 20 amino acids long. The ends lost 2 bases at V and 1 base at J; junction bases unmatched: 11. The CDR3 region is CASSVSPGTSGSESYNEQFF. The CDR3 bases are TGTGCCAGCAGCGTCTCACCCGGGACTAGCGGGAGTGAATCCTACAATGAGCAGTTCTTC.

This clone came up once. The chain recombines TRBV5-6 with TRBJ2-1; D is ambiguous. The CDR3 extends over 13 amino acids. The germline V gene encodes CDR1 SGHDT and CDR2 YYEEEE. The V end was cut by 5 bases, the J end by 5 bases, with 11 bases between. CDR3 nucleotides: TGTGCCAGCAGGGCAGGACCTAACAATGAGCAGTTCTTC. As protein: CASRAGPNNEQFF.

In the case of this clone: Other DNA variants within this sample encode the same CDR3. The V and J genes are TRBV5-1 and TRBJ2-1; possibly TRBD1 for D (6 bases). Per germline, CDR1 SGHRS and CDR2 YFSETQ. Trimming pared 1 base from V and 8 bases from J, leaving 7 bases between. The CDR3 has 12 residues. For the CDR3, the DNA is TGCGCCAGCAGCTTGCCAGGGGATGAGCAGTTCTTC. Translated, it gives CASSLPGDEQFF.

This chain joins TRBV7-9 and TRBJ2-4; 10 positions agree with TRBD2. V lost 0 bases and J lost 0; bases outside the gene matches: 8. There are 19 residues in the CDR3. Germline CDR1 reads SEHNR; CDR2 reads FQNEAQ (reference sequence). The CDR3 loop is CASSLAGRLAGVAKNIQYF. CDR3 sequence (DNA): TGTGCCAGCAGCTTAGCCGGTCGGCTAGCGGGAGTAGCCAAAAACATTCAGTACTTC.

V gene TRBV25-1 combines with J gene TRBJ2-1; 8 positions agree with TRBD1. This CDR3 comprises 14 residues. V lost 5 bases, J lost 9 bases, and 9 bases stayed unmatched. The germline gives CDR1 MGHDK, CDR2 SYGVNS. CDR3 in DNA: TGTGCCAGCAGTCTTCCAGGGGGCTTGGGTGAGCAGTTCTTC. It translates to CASSLPGGLGEQFF.

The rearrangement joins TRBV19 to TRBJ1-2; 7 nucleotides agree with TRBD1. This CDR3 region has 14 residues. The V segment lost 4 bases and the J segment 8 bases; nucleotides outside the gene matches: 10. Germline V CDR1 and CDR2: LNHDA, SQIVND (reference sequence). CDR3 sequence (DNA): TGTGCCAGTAGTAGGGACAGCCGCTTGAGGGGCTACACCTTC. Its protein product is CASSRDSRLRGYTF.

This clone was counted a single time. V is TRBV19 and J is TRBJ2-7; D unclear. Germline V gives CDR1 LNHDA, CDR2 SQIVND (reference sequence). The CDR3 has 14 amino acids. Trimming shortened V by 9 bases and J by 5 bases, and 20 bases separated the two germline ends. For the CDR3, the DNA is TGTGCCAGCCAAGCCGGTAGGCGGAATGACGAGCAGTACTTC. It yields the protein CASQAGRRNDEQYF.

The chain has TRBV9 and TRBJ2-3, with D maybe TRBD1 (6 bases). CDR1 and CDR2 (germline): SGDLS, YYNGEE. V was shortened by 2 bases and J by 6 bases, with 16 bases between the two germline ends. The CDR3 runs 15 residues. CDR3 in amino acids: CASSVGQGLADTQYF. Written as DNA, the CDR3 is TGTGCCAGCAGCGTGGGTCAGGGGTTAGCGGATACGCAGTATTTT.

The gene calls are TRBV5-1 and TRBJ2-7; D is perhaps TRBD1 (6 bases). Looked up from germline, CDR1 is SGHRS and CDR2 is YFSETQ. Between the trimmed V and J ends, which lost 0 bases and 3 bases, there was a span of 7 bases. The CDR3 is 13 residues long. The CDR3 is CASSLGDIYEQYF. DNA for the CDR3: TGCGCCAGCAGCTTGGGGGACATCTACGAGCAGTACTTC.